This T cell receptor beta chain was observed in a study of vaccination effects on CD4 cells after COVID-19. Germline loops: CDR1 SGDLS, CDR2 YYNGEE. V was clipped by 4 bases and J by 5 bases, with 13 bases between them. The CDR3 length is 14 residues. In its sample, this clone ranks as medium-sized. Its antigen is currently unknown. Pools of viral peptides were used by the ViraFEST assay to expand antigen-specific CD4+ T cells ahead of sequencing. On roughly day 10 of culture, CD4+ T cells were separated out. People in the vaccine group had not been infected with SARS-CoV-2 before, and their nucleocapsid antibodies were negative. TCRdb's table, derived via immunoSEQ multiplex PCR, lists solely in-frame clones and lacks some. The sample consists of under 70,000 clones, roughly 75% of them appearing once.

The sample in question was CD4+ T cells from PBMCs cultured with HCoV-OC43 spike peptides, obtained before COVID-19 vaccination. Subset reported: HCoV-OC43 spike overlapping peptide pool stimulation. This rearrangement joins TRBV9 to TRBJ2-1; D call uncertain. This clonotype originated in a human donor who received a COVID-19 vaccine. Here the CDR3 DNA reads TGTGCCAGCAGCCCCAGCATGGGGAACAATGAGCAGTTCTTC. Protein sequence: CASSPSMGNNEQFF.